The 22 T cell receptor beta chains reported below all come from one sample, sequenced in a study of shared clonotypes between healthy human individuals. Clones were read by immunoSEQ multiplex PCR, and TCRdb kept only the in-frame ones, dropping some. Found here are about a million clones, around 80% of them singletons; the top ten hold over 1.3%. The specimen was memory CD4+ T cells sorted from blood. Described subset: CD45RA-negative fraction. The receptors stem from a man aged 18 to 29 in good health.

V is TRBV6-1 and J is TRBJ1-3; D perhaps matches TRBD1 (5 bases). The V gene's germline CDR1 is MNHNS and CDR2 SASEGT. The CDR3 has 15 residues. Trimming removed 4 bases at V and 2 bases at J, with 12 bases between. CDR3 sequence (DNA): TGTGCCAGCAGTGGGCAGGGATTAGCTGGAAACACCATATATTTT. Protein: CASSGQGLAGNTIYF.

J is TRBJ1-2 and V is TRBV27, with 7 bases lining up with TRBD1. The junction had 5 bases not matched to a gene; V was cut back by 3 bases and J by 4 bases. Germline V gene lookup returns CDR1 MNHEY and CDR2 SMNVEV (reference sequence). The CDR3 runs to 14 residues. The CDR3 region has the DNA TGTGCCAGCAGTTTTGCAGGGGGGGCCTATGGCTACACCTTC. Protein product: CASSFAGGAYGYTF.

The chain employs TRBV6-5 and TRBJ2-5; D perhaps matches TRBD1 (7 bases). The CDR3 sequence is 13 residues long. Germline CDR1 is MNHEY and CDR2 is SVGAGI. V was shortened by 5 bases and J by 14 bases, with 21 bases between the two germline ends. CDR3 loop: CASSRGQVGGEYF. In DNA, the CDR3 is TGTGCCAGCAGTAGAGGACAGGTGGGAGGCGAATACTTC.

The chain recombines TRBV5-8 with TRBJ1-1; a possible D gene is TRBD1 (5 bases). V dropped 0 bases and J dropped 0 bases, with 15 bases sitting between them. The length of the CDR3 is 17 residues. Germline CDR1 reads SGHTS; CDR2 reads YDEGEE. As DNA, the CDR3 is TGTGCCAGCAGCTTGGACATGGTAAGACAGCTGAACACTGAAGCTTTCTTT. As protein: CASSLDMVRQLNTEAFF.

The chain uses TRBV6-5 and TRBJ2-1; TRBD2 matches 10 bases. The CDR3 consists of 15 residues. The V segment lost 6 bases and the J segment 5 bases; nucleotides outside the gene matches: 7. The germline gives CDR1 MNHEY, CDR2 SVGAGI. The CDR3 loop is CASSLAGERNNEQFF. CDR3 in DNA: TGTGCCAGCAGCCTAGCGGGAGAGCGTAACAATGAGCAGTTCTTC.

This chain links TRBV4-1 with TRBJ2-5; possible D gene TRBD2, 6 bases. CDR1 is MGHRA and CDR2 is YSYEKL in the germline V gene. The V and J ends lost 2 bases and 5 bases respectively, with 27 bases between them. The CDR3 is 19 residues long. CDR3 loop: CASSQYTAAGETNRETQYF. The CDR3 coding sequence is TGCGCCAGCAGCCAATACACTGCAGCGGGCGAGACGAACCGTGAGACCCAGTACTTC.

CDR3 DNA sequence: TGCGCCAGCAGCCCCGGGACAGGAACAACCATAGAGCAGTTCTTC. It translates to CASSPGTGTTIEQFF. The rearrangement uses TRBV5-1 and TRBJ2-1, with 8 bases identical to TRBD1. The CDR3 is made up of 15 amino acids. Germline CDR1 SGHRS, CDR2 YFSETQ. Trimming removed 4 bases from V and 10 bases from J; junction bases left unmatched: 13.

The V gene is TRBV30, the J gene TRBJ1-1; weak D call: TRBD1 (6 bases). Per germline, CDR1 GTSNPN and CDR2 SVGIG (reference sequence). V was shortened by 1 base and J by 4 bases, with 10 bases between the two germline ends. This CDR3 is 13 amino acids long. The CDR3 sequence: CAWSANRVTEAFF. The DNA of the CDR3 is TGTGCCTGGAGTGCCAACAGGGTCACTGAAGCTTTCTTT.

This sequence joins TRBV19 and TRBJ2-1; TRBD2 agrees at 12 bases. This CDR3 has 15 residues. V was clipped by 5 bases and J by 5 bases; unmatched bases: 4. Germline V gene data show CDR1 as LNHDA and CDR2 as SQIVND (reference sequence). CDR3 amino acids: CASSPTSGSHNEQFF. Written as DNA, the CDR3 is TGTGCCAGTAGTCCGACTAGCGGGAGCCACAATGAGCAGTTCTTC.

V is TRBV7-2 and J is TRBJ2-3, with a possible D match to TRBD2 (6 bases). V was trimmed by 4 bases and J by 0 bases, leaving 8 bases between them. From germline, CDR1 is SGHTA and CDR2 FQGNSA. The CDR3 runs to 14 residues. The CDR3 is CASSSDYSTDTQYF. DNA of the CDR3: TGTGCCAGCAGCTCGGACTATAGCACAGATACGCAGTATTTT. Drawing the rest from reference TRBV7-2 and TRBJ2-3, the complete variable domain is GAGVSQSPSNKVTEKGKDVELRCDPISGHTALYWYRQSLGQGLEFLIYFQGNSAPDKSGLPSDRFSAERTGGSVSTLTIQRTQQEDSAVYLCASSSDYSTDTQYFGPGTRLTVL.

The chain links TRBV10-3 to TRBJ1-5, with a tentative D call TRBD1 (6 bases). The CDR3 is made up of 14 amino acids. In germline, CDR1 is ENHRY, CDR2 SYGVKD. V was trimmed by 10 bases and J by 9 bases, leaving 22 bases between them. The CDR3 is CATHAGAENVPQHF. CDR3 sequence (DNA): TGTGCCACGCACGCAGGGGCAGAAAATGTGCCCCAGCATTTT.

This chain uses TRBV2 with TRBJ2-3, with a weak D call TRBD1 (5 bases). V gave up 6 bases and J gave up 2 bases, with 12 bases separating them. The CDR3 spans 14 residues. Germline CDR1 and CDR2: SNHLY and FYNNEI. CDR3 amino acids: CASRRQSSTDTQYF. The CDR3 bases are TGTGCCAGCAGGAGACAGTCGTCCACAGATACGCAGTATTTT.

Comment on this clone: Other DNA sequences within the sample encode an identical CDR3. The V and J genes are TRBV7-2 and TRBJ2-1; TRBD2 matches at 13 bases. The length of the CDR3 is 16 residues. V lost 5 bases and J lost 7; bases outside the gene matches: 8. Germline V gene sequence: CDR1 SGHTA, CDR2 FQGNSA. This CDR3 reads CASSQSGTSGINEQFF. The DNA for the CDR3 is TGTGCCAGCAGCCAATCCGGGACTAGCGGGATAAATGAGCAGTTCTTC.

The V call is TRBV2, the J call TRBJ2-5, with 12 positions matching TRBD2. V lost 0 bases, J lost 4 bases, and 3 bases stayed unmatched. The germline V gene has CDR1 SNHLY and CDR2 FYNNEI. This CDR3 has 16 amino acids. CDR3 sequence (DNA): TGTGCCAGCAGTGAAGCAAAACTAGCGGGAGGAGAGACCCAGTACTTC. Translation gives CASSEAKLAGGETQYF.

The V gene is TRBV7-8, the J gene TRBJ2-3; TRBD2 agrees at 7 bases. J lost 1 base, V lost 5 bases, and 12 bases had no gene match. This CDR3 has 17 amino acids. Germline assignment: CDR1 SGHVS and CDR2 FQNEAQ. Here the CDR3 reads CASSPIRRELGTDTQYF. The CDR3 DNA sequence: TGTGCCAGCAGCCCCATTCGGCGGGAGTTGGGCACAGATACGCAGTATTTT.

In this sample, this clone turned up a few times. CDR3 loop: CASSPQPWTVNYGYTF. CDR3 in DNA: TGTGCCAGCAGTCCCCAACCCTGGACAGTTAACTATGGCTACACCTTC. The chain employs TRBV27 and TRBJ1-2; weak D call: TRBD1 (6 bases). Trimming shortened V by 5 bases and J by 1 base, and 17 bases separated the two germline ends. The germline gives CDR1 MNHEY, CDR2 SMNVEV (reference sequence). The CDR3 contains 16 residues.

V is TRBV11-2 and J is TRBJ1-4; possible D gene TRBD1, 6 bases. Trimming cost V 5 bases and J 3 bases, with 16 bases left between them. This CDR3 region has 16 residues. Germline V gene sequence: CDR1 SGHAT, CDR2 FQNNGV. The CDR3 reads CASSPQRTVANEKLFF. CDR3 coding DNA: TGTGCCAGCAGCCCTCAGAGGACAGTCGCTAATGAAAAACTGTTTTTT.

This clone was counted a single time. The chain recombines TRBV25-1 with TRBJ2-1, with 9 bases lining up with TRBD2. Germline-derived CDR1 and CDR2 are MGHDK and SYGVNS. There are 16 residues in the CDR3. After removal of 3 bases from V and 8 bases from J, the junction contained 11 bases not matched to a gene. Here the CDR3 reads CASSENSGRNSDEQFF. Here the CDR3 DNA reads TGTGCCAGCAGTGAGAATAGCGGGAGAAATTCCGATGAGCAGTTCTTC.

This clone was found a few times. The CDR3 bases are TGTGCCAGCAAAGGGACGCTTTACTATGGCTACACCTTC. Translating it yields CASKGTLYYGYTF. The genes are TRBV9 and TRBJ1-2; D may be TRBD1 (5 bases). CDR1 and CDR2 (germline): SGDLS, YYNGEE. V lost 6 bases to trimming and J lost 3 bases, with 12 bases between them. The CDR3 extends over 13 amino acids.

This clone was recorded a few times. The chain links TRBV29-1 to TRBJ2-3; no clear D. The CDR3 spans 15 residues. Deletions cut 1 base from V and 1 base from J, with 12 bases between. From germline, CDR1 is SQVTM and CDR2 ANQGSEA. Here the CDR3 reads CSVEAGEPGTDTQYF. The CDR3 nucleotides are TGCAGCGTTGAAGCCGGTGAGCCGGGCACAGATACGCAGTATTTT.

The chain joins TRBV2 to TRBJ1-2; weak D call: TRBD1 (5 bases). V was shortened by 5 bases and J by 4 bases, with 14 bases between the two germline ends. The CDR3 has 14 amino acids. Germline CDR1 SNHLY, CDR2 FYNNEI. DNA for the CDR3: TGTGCCAGCAGTCCCGACAGCGGCAGCTATGGCTACACCTTC. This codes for CASSPDSGSYGYTF.

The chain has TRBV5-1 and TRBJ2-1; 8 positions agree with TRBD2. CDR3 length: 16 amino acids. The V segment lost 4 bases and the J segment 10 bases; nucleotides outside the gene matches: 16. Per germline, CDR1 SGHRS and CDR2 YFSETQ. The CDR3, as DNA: TGCGCCAGCAGCACCACACTAGCGGCCCTTACAAGCGAGCAGTTCTTC. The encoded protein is CASSTTLAALTSEQFF.